The sequence of this T cell receptor (beta chain) was determined in a study of cytomegalovirus exposure and HLA in healthy donors. This CDR3 region has 13 residues. V lost 4 bases and J lost 8, with 14 bases in between. CDR1 SEHNR and CDR2 FQNEAQ come from the germline V gene (reference sequence). The PCR was carried out with 60 Vbeta primers and 13 Jbeta primers. Assay used: immunoSEQ multiplex PCR; TCRdb lists only in-frame clones, some missing. This sample lists 40,000 or so clones; its ten largest clones have more than 3%. The receptor's source is a woman younger than 45 in good health and CMV-seropositive. The sequenced sample was PBMCs. The rearrangement links TRBV7-9 to TRBJ1-1; perhaps TRBD1 as D (6 bases). The CDR3 nucleotides read TGTGCCAGCAGCTACCCCTCAACAGGGGAAGCTTTCTTT. It is translated as CASSYPSTGEAFF.